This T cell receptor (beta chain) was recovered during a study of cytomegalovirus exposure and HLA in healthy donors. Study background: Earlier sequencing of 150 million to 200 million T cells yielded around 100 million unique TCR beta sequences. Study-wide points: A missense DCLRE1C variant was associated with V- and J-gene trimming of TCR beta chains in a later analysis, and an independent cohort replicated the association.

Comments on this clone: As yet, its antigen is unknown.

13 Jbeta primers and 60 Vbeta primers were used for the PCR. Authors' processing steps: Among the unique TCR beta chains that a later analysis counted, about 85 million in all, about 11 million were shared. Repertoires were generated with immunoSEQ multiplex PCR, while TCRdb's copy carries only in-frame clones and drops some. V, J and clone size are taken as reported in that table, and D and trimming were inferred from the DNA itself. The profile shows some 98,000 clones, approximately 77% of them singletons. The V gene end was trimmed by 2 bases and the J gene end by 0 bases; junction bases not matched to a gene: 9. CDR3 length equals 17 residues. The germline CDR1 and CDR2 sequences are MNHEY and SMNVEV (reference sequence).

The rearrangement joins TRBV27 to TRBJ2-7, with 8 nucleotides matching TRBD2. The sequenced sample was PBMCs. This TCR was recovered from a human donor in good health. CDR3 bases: TGTGCCAGCAGTTTAGCGGGAGGCCCTGAAAGCTCCTACGAGCAGTACTTC. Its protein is CASSLAGGPESSYEQYF.